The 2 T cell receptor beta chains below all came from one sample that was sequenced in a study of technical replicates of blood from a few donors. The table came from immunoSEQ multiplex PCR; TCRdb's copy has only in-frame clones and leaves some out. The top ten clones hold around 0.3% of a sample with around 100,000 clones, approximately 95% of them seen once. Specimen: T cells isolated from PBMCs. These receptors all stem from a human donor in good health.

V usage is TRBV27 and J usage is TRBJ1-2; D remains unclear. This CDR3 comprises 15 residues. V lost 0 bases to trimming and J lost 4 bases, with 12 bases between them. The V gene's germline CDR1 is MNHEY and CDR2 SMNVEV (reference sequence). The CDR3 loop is CASSLSEGAGYGYTF. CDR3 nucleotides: TGTGCCAGCAGTTTATCGGAGGGCGCAGGCTATGGCTACACCTTC.

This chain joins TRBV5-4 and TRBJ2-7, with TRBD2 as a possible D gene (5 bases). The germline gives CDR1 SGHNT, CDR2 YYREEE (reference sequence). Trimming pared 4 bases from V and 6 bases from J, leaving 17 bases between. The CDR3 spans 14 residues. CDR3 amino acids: CASSLYPGSTEQYF. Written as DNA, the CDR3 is TGTGCCAGCAGCCTATATCCGGGGTCCACCGAGCAGTACTTC. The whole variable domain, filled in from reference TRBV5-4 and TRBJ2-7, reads ETGVTQSPTHLIKTRGQQVTLRCSSQSGHNTVSWYQQALGQGPQFIFQYYREEENGRGNFPPRFSGLQFPNYSSELNVNALELDDSALYLCASSLYPGSTEQYFGPGTRLTVT.